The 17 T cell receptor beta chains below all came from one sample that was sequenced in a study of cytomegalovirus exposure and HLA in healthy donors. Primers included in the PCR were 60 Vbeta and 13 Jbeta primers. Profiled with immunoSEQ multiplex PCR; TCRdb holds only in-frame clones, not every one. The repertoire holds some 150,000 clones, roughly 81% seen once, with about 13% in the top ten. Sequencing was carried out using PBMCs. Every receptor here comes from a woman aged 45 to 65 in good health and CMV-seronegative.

CDR3 coding DNA: TGTGCCAGTAGTGAGGGCGGGAAGACCCAGTACTTC. Translation: CASSEGGKTQYF. The rearrangement links TRBV19 to TRBJ2-5; possible D gene TRBD2, 6 bases. The CDR3 extends over 12 amino acids. V lost 5 bases, J lost 6 bases, and 10 bases lay in between. Germline-derived CDR1 and CDR2 are LNHDA and SQIVND (reference sequence). Supplemented by reference TRBV19 and TRBJ2-5, the full variable domain reads DGGITQSPKYLFRKEGQNVTLSCEQNLNHDAMYWYRQDPGQGLRLIYYSQIVNDFQKGDIAEGYSVSREKKESFPLTVTSAQKNPTAFYLCASSEGGKTQYFGPGTRLLVL.

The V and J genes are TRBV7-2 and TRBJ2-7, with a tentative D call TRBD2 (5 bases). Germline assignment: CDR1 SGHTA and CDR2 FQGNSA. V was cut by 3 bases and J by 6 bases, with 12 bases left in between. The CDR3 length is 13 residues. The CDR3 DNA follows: TGTGCCAGCAGCTTGCGTCTAGCCGGCGAGCAGTACTTC. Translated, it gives CASSLRLAGEQYF.

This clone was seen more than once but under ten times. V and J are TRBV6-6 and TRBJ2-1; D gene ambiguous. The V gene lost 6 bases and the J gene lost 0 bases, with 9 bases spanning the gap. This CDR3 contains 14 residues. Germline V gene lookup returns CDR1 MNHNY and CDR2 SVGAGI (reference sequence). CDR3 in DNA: TGTGCCAGCAGCCCCTCGGGCTCCTACAATGAGCAGTTCTTC. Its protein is CASSPSGSYNEQFF.

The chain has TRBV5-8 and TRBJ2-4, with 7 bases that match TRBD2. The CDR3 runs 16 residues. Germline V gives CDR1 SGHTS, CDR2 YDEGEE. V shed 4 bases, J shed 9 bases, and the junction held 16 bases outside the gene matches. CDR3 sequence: CASSPRVLAASSIQYF. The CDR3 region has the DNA TGTGCCAGCAGCCCACGGGTTCTAGCGGCATCGAGCATTCAGTACTTC.

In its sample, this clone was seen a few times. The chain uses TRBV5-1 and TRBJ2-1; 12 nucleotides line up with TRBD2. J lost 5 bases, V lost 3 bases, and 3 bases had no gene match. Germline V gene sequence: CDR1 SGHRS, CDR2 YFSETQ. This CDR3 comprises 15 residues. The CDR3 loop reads CASSSLAGGHNEQFF. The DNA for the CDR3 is TGCGCCAGCAGCTCCCTAGCGGGAGGGCACAATGAGCAGTTCTTC.

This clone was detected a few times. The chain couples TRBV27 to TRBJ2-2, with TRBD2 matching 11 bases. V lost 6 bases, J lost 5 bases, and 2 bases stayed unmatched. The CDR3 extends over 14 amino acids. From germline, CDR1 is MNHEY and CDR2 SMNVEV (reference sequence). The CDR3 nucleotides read TGTGCCAGCAGCCGACTAGCGGGGACCGGGGAGCTGTTTTTT. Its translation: CASSRLAGTGELFF.

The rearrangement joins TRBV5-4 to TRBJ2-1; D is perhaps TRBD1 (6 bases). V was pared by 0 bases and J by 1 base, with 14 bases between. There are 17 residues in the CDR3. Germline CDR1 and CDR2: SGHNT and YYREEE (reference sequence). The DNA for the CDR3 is TGTGCCAGCAGCTTGGCTCAGGGGCATATTTCCTACAATGAGCAGTTCTTC. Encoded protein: CASSLAQGHISYNEQFF.

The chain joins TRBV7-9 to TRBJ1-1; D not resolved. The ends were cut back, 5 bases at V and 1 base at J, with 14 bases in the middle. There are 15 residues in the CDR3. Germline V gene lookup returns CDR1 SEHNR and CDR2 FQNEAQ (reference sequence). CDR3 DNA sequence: TGTGCCAGCAGCCCCCTTAGGTCGGGGAACACTGAAGCTTTCTTT. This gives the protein CASSPLRSGNTEAFF. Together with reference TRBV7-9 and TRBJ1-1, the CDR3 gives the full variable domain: DTGVSQNPRHKITKRGQNVTFRCDPISEHNRLYWYRQTLGQGPEFLTYFQNEAQLEKSRLLSDRFSAERPKGSFSTLEIQRTEQGDSAMYLCASSPLRSGNTEAFFGQGTRLTVV.

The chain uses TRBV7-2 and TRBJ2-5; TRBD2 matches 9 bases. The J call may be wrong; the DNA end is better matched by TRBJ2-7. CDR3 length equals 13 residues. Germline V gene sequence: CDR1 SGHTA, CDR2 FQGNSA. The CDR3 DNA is TGTGCCAGCAGCGCGGGAGGGACCTACGAGCAGTACTTC. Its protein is CASSAGGTYEQYF.

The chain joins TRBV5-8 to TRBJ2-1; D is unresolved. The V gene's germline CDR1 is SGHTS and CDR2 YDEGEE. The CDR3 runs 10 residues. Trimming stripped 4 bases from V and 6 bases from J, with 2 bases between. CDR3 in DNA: TGTGCCAGCAGCCTCAATGAGCAGTTCTTC. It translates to CASSLNEQFF.

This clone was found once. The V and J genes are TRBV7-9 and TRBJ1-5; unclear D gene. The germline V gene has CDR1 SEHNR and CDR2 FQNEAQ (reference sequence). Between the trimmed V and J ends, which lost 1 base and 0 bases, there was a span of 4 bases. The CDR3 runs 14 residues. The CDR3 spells CASSLDYSNQPQHF. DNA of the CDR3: TGTGCCAGCAGCTTAGATTATAGCAATCAGCCCCAGCATTTT.

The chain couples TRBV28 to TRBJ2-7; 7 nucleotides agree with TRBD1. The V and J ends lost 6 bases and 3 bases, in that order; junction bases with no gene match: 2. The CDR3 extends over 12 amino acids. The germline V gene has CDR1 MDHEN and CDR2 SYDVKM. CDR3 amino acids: CASRGQLYEQYF. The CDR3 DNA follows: TGTGCCAGCAGGGGACAGCTCTACGAGCAGTACTTC.

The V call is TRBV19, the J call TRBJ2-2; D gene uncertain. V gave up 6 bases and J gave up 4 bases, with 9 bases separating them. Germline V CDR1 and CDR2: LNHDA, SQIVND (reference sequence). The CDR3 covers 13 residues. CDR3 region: CASSRQATGELFF. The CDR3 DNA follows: TGTGCCAGTAGCAGACAAGCCACCGGGGAGCTGTTTTTT.

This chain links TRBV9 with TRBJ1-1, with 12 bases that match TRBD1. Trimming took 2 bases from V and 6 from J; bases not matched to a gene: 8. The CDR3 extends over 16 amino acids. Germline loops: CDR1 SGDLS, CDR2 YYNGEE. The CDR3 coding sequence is TGTGCCAGCAGCGTGGGACAGGGGGCCGGGGGACCTGAAGCTTTCTTT. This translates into CASSVGQGAGGPEAFF.

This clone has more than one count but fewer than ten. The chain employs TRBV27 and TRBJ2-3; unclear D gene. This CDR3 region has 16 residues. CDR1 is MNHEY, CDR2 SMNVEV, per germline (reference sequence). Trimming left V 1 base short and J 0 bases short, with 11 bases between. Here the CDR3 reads CASSLFAVSSTDTQYF. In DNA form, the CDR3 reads TGTGCCAGCAGTTTATTCGCAGTTTCTAGCACAGATACGCAGTATTTT.

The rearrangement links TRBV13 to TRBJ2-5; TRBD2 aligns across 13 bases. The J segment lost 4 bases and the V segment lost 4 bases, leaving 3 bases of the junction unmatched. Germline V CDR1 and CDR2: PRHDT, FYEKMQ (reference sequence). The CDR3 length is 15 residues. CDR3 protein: CASSSGLAGVETQYF. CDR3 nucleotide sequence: TGTGCCAGCAGCTCAGGACTAGCGGGAGTAGAGACCCAGTACTTC.

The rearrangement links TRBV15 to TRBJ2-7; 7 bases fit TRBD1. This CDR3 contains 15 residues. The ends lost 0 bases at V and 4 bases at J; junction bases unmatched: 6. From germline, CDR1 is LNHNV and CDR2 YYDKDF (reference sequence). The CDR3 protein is CATSRDRTGTYEQYF. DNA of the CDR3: TGTGCCACCAGCAGAGATCGGACAGGCACGTACGAGCAGTACTTC.